This T cell receptor beta chain was sequenced for a study of T cell responses to AZD1222 COVID-19 vaccine. Study-wide results and limits: The donors showed a predominance of white British ancestry and of females, with possible underestimation of clonal diversity.

On this clone: The antigen is not known.

The CDR3 length is 14 residues. The V and J ends lost 3 bases and 0 bases respectively, with 6 bases between them. Germline CDR1 and CDR2: KGHSH and LQKENI. Some clones are missing from TCRdb's copy, which holds only in-frame ones; the method was immunoSEQ multiplex PCR. The data contain about 120,000 clones, 75% to 90% of them singletons. The sequence was collected from an adult who received the AZD1222 COVID-19 vaccine. The starting material was peripheral blood, obtained 28 days after the second AZD1222 dose. This chain links TRBV18 with TRBJ1-5, with no clear D. Here the CDR3 DNA reads TGTGCCAGCTCACCCGTCTATAGCAATCAGCCCCAGCATTTT. It yields the protein CASSPVYSNQPQHF. Based on the CDR3 plus reference TRBV18 and TRBJ1-5, the full variable domain is NAGVMQNPRHLVRRRGQEARLRCSPMKGHSHVYWYRQLPEEGLKFMVYLQKENIIDESGMPKERFSAEFPKEGPSILRIQQVVRGDSAAYFCASSPVYSNQPQHFGDGTRLSIL.